This T cell receptor beta chain appears in the sequencing data of a study of blood T cells in healthy people across ages. It was with a sample-barcoded 5' primer and a J-beta primer mix that a second PCR of roughly 6 to 11 cycles was run. TCRdb processed the 5' RACE reads anew with MiXCR; each CDR3 protein has one entry. The sample comprises approximately 400,000 distinct CDR3 sequences, 45% to 65% of which are singletons, and around 49% rests with the top ten. The donors, healthy Caucasians from Russia, were aged roughly 6 to 90. The germline CDR1 and CDR2 sequences are MGHRA and YSYEKL. The CDR3 has 15 amino acids. Trimming took 4 bases from V and 13 from J; bases not matched to a gene: 11. This clonotype showed up just a few times.

The gene calls are TRBV4-1 and TRBJ2-4; 12 bases match TRBD2. Sequencing was performed on blood. This TCR derives from a man aged 55 to 70 in good health. The CDR3 spells CASSRPSGGAEEQYF. CDR3 coding DNA: TGCGCCAGCAGCCGACCTAGCGGGGGGGCGGAGGAGCAGTACTTC.